Shown below are 23 T cell receptor beta chains from a single sample sequenced in a study of OX40 agonist ivuxolimab in advanced cancers. Here immunoSEQ multiplex PCR was the method, and the copy in TCRdb shows in-frame clones only, minus some. Here the sample spans about 60,000 clones, around four fifths being singletons. The sequencing here drew on CD4+ or CD8+ T cells sorted from blood, taken in a trial of the OX40 agonist ivuxolimab. The receptors come from an adult with an advanced solid tumor such as melanoma, head and neck, liver or kidney cancer.

The sample holds a few counts of this clone. The rearrangement joins TRBV7-2 to TRBJ2-7, with TRBD2 matching over 8 bases. After removal of 5 bases from V and 1 base from J, the junction contained 7 bases not matched to a gene. CDR1 and CDR2 from the germline V gene are SGHTA and FQGNSA. The CDR3 totals 15 residues. The CDR3 nucleotides read TGTGCCAGCAGCCCCGGGGGGGCCGTTTCCTACGAGCAGTACTTC. It is translated as CASSPGGAVSYEQYF. Full variable domain (remainder filled in from reference TRBV7-2 and TRBJ2-7): GAGVSQSPSNKVTEKGKDVELRCDPISGHTALYWYRQSLGQGLEFLIYFQGNSAPDKSGLPSDRFSAERTGGSVSTLTIQRTQQEDSAVYLCASSPGGAVSYEQYFGPGTRLTVT.

The V gene is TRBV7-2, the J gene TRBJ2-3; 12 nucleotides align to TRBD2. This CDR3 is 16 amino acids long. The ends lost 1 base at V and 9 bases at J; junction bases unmatched: 8. CDR1 and CDR2 (germline): SGHTA, FQGNSA. CDR3 nucleotide sequence: TGTGCCAGCAGCTTAGAGTCTAGCGGGGGGGTTGGGACGCAGTATTTT. Translation gives CASSLESSGGVGTQYF.

This clone occurred a few times. The junction differs from germline at one of its ends, possibly a read error. The CDR3 here is CASSLAGGNHNEQFF. In DNA, the CDR3 is TGTGCCAGCAGTTTAGCGGGAGGGAATCACAATGAGCAGTTCTTC. This chain uses TRBV7-9 with TRBJ2-1; 11 bases are a match to TRBD2. The CDR3 is made up of 15 amino acids. The germline V gene encodes CDR1 SEHNR and CDR2 FQNEAQ (reference sequence).

This sequence joins TRBV11-2 and TRBJ1-1; perhaps TRBD1 as D (5 bases). The CDR3 runs 17 residues. Germline V CDR1 and CDR2: SGHAT, FQNNGV. With 2 bases removed from V and 3 bases from J, the gap between germline ends came to 19 bases. In nucleotides, the CDR3 is TGTGCCAGCAGCTTAAAACTTAGGGGAAAGAAGGACACTGAAGCTTTCTTT. The encoded protein is CASSLKLRGKKDTEAFF.

The rearrangement uses TRBV11-2 and TRBJ2-2, with TRBD2 matching over 8 bases. The CDR3 contains 17 residues. CDR1 and CDR2 from the germline V gene are SGHAT and FQNNGV. The V segment lost 1 base and the J segment 6 bases; nucleotides outside the gene matches: 10. CDR3 DNA sequence: TGTGCCAGCAGCTTAGGGGCCCTACGGGGGGGCTCCGGGGAGCTGTTTTTT. Translating gives CASSLGALRGGSGELFF. Full variable domain (remainder filled in from reference TRBV11-2 and TRBJ2-2): EAGVAQSPRYKIIEKRQSVAFWCNPISGHATLYWYQQILGQGPKLLIQFQNNGVVDDSQLPKDRFSAERLKGVDSTLKIQPAKLEDSAVYLCASSLGALRGGSGELFFGEGSRLTVL.

The rearrangement joins TRBV7-9 to TRBJ2-7, with 11 bases aligning to TRBD1. J was trimmed by 0 bases and V by 5 bases; bases with no gene match: 9. Germline-derived CDR1 and CDR2 are SEHNR and FQNEAQ (reference sequence). This CDR3 region has 17 residues. The CDR3 is CASSRRTGGGISYEQYF. The DNA for the CDR3 is TGTGCCAGCAGCCGACGGACAGGGGGCGGAATCTCCTACGAGCAGTACTTC.

Here the CDR3 reads CASSSRQGESYEQYF. The CDR3 DNA follows: TGTGCCAGCAGCTCACGACAGGGGGAGTCCTACGAGCAGTACTTC. This chain joins TRBV9 and TRBJ2-7; 9 bases are a match to TRBD1. The CDR3 spans 15 residues. V trimming: 4 bases; J trimming: 1 base; junction bases outside the gene matches: 6. Per the germline V gene, CDR1 is SGDLS and CDR2 is YYNGEE.

The chain couples TRBV21-1 to TRBJ1-6; the tabulated D call, TRBD1, remains unverified against the DNA. TRBV21-1 is recorded as a pseudogene. The CDR3 covers 18 residues. This CDR3 reads CASSKLLAGGGYNSPLHF. For the CDR3, the DNA is TGTGCCAGCAGCAAACTTCTGGCAGGGGGCGGGTATAATTCACCCCTCCACTTT.

The V gene is TRBV29-1, the J gene TRBJ2-1; 9 bases map to TRBD2. V was pared by 7 bases and J by 8 bases, with 12 bases of the junction left unmatched. Germline V gene lookup returns CDR1 SQVTM and CDR2 ANQGSEA. This CDR3 has 14 residues. CDR3 sequence (DNA): TGCAGCGGGCGAGGGATAGCGGGAGCCGATGAGCAGTTCTTC. It translates to CSGRGIAGADEQFF.

The J gene is TRBJ2-3, the V gene TRBV7-8, with 10 bases matching TRBD2. This CDR3 has 16 residues. CDR1 is SGHVS and CDR2 is FQNEAQ in the germline V gene. Germline trimming cut 8 bases from V and 2 bases from J; bases unmatched to any gene: 10. CDR3 DNA: TGTGCCAGCCTTCTCAGGGGACTAGCGTTCACAGATACGCAGTATTTT. This encodes CASLLRGLAFTDTQYF.

The V and J genes are TRBV10-3 and TRBJ2-7, with 9 bases lining up with TRBD1. Germline V CDR1 and CDR2: ENHRY, SYGVKD. With 10 bases clipped from V and 6 bases from J, the junction kept 13 bases outside the gene matches. The CDR3 sequence is 14 residues long. CDR3 sequence: CASAYRGLVPEQYF. The DNA for the CDR3 is TGTGCCAGCGCATACAGGGGGCTAGTCCCCGAGCAGTACTTC.

By share, this clone counts as medium-sized. The rearrangement links TRBV4-1 to TRBJ1-2, with TRBD1 as a possible D gene (6 bases). The germline V and J ends were trimmed by 4 bases and 2 bases, with 8 bases remaining between them. CDR1 and CDR2 (germline): MGHRA, YSYEKL. CDR3 length: 13 amino acids. The CDR3 is CASSRQVNYGYTF. In DNA, the CDR3 is TGCGCCAGCAGCCGACAGGTAAACTATGGCTACACCTTC.

The chain combines TRBV7-6 with TRBJ2-3, with 8 bases lining up with TRBD2. CDR3 length equals 16 residues. J gave up 7 bases and V 4 bases, and 13 bases lay outside the gene matches. In germline, CDR1 is SGHVS, CDR2 FNYEAQ. The CDR3 nucleotides read TGTGCCAGCAGCTCACACCACGGGGGGGGCTTGAATACGCAGTATTTT. Translation gives CASSSHHGGGLNTQYF.

The chain couples TRBV18 to TRBJ1-2, with 7 positions matching TRBD1. CDR1 and CDR2 from the germline V gene are KGHSH and LQKENI. The J segment lost 12 bases and the V segment lost 0 bases, leaving 16 bases of the junction unmatched. This CDR3 is 16 amino acids long. Here the CDR3 reads CASSPPWGQREPGHTF. The CDR3 nucleotides are TGTGCCAGCTCACCACCGTGGGGACAGAGAGAACCCGGCCACACCTTC.

The chain has TRBV7-2 and TRBJ2-5; either TRBD1 or TRBD2 may fit D (6 bases each). The CDR3 totals 18 residues. The V gene lost 5 bases and the J gene lost 2 bases, with 24 bases spanning the gap. Germline lookup yields CDR1 SGHTA and CDR2 FQGNSA. The CDR3 DNA sequence: TGTGCCAGCAGCCAAACCTTCCCGGGGGCGGGGTTACAAGAGACCCAGTACTTC. Its protein is CASSQTFPGAGLQETQYF.

This clone was seen more than once but under ten times. V and J are TRBV7-2 and TRBJ2-7; unclear D gene. This CDR3 spans 15 amino acids. Trimming stripped 2 bases from V and 3 bases from J, with 14 bases between. CDR1 is SGHTA, CDR2 FQGNSA, per germline. The CDR3 loop is CASSLNWGSGYEQYF. CDR3 nucleotides: TGTGCCAGCAGCTTAAATTGGGGATCGGGCTACGAGCAGTACTTC.

V is TRBV7-9 and J is TRBJ2-5; the D gene is possibly TRBD2 (6 bases). The end of the DNA fits TRBJ2-7 better, so the J call may be wrong. Germline V CDR1 and CDR2: SEHNR, FQNEAQ (reference sequence). This CDR3 has 11 residues. CDR3 region: CASGEAYEQYF. The DNA of the CDR3 is TGTGCCAGCGGGGAGGCATACGAGCAGTACTTC.

This clone was found once. The rearrangement links TRBV11-2 to TRBJ2-3, with 8 nucleotides matching TRBD2. Germline-derived CDR1 and CDR2 are SGHAT and FQNNGV. Trimming removed 5 bases from V and 2 bases from J; junction bases left unmatched: 6. The CDR3 runs 15 residues. In DNA, the CDR3 is TGTGCCAGCAGCCCCTTAGCGGGGAACACAGATACGCAGTATTTT. The encoded protein is CASSPLAGNTDTQYF. The entire variable domain, with the rest obtained from reference TRBV11-2 and TRBJ2-3, is as follows: EAGVAQSPRYKIIEKRQSVAFWCNPISGHATLYWYQQILGQGPKLLIQFQNNGVVDDSQLPKDRFSAERLKGVDSTLKIQPAKLEDSAVYLCASSPLAGNTDTQYFGPGTRLTVL.

This clone was detected once. The chain uses TRBV6-1 and TRBJ2-1, with D hard to call. In germline, CDR1 is MNHNS, CDR2 SASEGT. The CDR3 length is 17 residues. Trimming took 2 bases from V and 4 from J, leaving 18 bases between them. CDR3 bases: TGTGCCAGCAGTGAATTATCAACGGGCCCCACATACAATGAGCAGTTCTTC. Translating it yields CASSELSTGPTYNEQFF.

This chain joins TRBV18 and TRBJ2-5; D tentatively fits TRBD1 or TRBD2 (6 bases each). This CDR3 has 16 amino acids. V lost 3 bases, J lost 5 bases, and 19 bases lay in between. The germline V gene encodes CDR1 KGHSH and CDR2 LQKENI. Written as DNA, the CDR3 is TGTGCCAGCTCACCTAGAGAAGAGCGAGGGGGGGAGACCCAGTACTTC. Its translation is CASSPREERGGETQYF.

The chain has TRBV7-2 and TRBJ2-3, with a weak D call TRBD2 (5 bases). There are 12 residues in the CDR3. CDR1 SGHTA and CDR2 FQGNSA come from the germline V gene. The V end lost 4 bases, the J end lost 12 bases, and 14 bases lay between the germline ends. The CDR3 sequence: CASSSYEGSQYF. DNA of the CDR3: TGTGCCAGCAGCTCCTATGAAGGGAGTCAGTATTTT.

The J gene is TRBJ2-1, the V gene TRBV11-2; no definite D call. Trimming took off 5 bases at V and 7 bases at J, with 9 bases between the two ends. Germline V lookup: CDR1 SGHAT, CDR2 FQNNGV. The CDR3 has 12 residues. CDR3: CASSHERNEQFF. For the CDR3, the DNA is TGTGCCAGCAGCCATGAAAGGAATGAGCAGTTCTTC.

This chain links TRBV11-1 with TRBJ2-1; either TRBD1 or TRBD2 may supply D (5 bases each). Trimming cost V 2 bases and J 9 bases, with 17 bases left between them. The CDR3 runs 15 residues. Germline CDR1 reads SGHAT; CDR2 reads FQDESV (reference sequence). CDR3 sequence (DNA): TGTGCCAGCAGCTTATCTACAGGCCAAGAGGGTGAGCAGTTCTTC. Protein product: CASSLSTGQEGEQFF.